Here is one T cell receptor beta chain with its context. The entry originates in a study of blood T cell repertoires in COVID-19. V gave up 1 base and J gave up 1 base; unmatched junction bases: 0. The germline gives CDR1 SGHVS, CDR2 FNYEAQ. The CDR3 is 15 amino acids. Cohort 3 donors counted as recovered after two negative PCRs, clearance, or resolved symptoms. Sequencing was performed with immunoSEQ multiplex PCR; in TCRdb, only in-frame clones are kept and a portion is missing. The sample lists approximately 440,000 clones; roughly 87% were seen once. The sequencing input was PBMCs or T cells enriched from blood (not recorded which). The clonotype comes from a woman between 18 and 30 years old who had recovered from COVID-19. The chain carries TRBV7-6 and TRBJ2-3; TRBD2 matches 9 bases. The CDR3 DNA sequence: TGTGCCAGCAGCTTAGGCGGGGGGGGCACAGATACGCAGTATTTT. Protein product: CASSLGGGGTDTQYF.